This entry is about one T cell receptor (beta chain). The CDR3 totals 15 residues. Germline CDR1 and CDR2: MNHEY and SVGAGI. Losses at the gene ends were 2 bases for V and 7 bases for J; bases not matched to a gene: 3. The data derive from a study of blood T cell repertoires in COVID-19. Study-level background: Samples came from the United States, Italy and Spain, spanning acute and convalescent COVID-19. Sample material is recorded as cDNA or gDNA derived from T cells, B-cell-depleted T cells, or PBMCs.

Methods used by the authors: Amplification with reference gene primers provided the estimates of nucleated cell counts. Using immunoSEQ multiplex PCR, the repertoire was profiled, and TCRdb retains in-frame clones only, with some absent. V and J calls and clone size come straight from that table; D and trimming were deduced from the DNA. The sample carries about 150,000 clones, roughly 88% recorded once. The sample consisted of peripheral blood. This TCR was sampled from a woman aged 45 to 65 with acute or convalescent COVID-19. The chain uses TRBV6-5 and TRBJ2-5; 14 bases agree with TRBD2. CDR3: CASSYGTSGGGTQYF. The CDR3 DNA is TGTGCCAGCAGTTACGGGACTAGCGGGGGAGGGACCCAGTACTTC.